Given below is one TCR beta chain in context. Data came from immunoSEQ multiplex PCR; TCRdb stores just in-frame clones and leaves some out. The sample holds 150,000 or so clones; about 87% are singletons and the top ten take about 6.7%. The data derive from a study of cytomegalovirus exposure and HLA in healthy donors. About the study: The platform used for the 120 validation repertoires matched that of the 666 first-cohort repertoires, a later analysis reported.

Looked up from germline, CDR1 is SGHDT and CDR2 is YYEEEE. This CDR3 has 19 residues. V dropped 4 bases and J dropped 5; count of bases not matched to a gene: 14. Sequencing was carried out using PBMCs. J is TRBJ2-5 and V is TRBV5-6, with 16 bases identical to TRBD2. This sequence was found in a woman in her twenties or thirties in good health and CMV-seropositive. CDR3 region: CASSRRGTSGRALRETQYF. The CDR3 DNA follows: TGTGCCAGCAGCAGGAGAGGGACTAGCGGGAGGGCCCTCCGGGAGACCCAGTACTTC.